This is a list of T cell receptor beta chains from one sample in a study of blood T cell repertoires in COVID-19. Profiled with immunoSEQ multiplex PCR; TCRdb holds only in-frame clones, not every one. This sample carries approximately 220,000 clones, 90% of them seen once, and the ten largest clones take approximately 1.1%. Material: PBMCs or T cells enriched from blood (not recorded which). The receptors stem from a man aged 30-40 years who had recovered from COVID-19. CDR3s include the opening cysteine and the closing phenylalanine or tryptophan. The order of the fields is CDR3 DNA, CDR3 protein, J gene, V gene, clone size, D gene. The D gene is left open where the match is weak. Clone size appears in some rows only: once, few, many, or a class for an expanded clone.

TGTGCCAGCAGCTTGTTAACGGGGAGCTCTGGAAACACCATATATTTT	CASSLLTGSSGNTIYF	TRBJ1-3	TRBV11-2	-	-
TGTGCCAGCAGCTTATTTCGACAATCGAATAACTATGGCTACACCTTC	CASSLFRQSNNYGYTF	TRBJ1-2	TRBV7-8	-	-
TGTGCCAGTAGTCACAGAAGCATGAACACTGAAGCTTTCTTT	CASSHRSMNTEAFF	TRBJ1-1	TRBV19	-	-
TGTGCCAGCAGCCCCAACCCCGGGGGGGCCTCGGATACGCAGTATTTT	CASSPNPGGASDTQYF	TRBJ2-3	TRBV9	-	TRBD2
TGCGCCAGCAGCCAAGGTCAGTTCTACGAGCAGTACTTC	CASSQGQFYEQYF	TRBJ2-7	TRBV4-3	-	-
TGTGCCAGCAGTGAAGTCTTCACAGATACGCAGTATTTT	CASSEVFTDTQYF	TRBJ2-3	TRBV6-1	-	-
TGTGCCAGCAGTTACAACTTTAAACTTATAGCGGGAGGAGCCGCCAAAAACATTCAGTACTTC	CASSYNFKLIAGGAAKNIQYF	TRBJ2-4	TRBV6-2/TRBV6-3	-	TRBD2
TGCGCCAGCAGCTTTCGAACATCGAACACTGAAGCTTTCTTT	CASSFRTSNTEAFF	TRBJ1-1	TRBV5-1	-	-
TGTGCCAGCAGCATCAGACAGACCCCGGAGACCCAGTACTTC	CASSIRQTPETQYF	TRBJ2-5	TRBV9	-	-
TGTGCCAGTCGCCCAAACGGACAGGAACCCCAGCATTTT	CASRPNGQEPQHF	TRBJ1-5	TRBV19	-	TRBD1
TGTGCCAGCAGCCGAACCGGGACAGGGGGCTATGGCTACACCTTC	CASSRTGTGGYGYTF	TRBJ1-2	TRBV3-1/TRBV3-2	-	TRBD1
TGTGCCAGCAGCTTCGACAGGGTTGGGGAGCAGTACTTC	CASSFDRVGEQYF	TRBJ2-7	TRBV5-4	-	TRBD1
TGTGCCAGCAGTTTTGCCGCCGGGACAGGGGAGGACAATGAGCAGTTCTTC	CASSFAAGTGEDNEQFF	TRBJ2-1	TRBV28	-	TRBD1
TGTGCCTGGAGTGGGGGACAGGGAGTTTCCTACGAGCAGTACTTC	CAWSGGQGVSYEQYF	TRBJ2-7	TRBV30	-	TRBD1
TGTGCCAGCTCACCGGGGGCTAATCGAGATACGCAGTATTTT	CASSPGANRDTQYF	TRBJ2-3	TRBV18	-	-
TGTGCCAGCAGTTTCCGGGACAGGGTCACAGATACGCAGTATTTT	CASSFRDRVTDTQYF	TRBJ2-3	TRBV27	-	TRBD1
TGTGCCAGCTCACCTCCCGGGACTGTCACAGATACGCAGTATTTT	CASSPPGTVTDTQYF	TRBJ2-3	TRBV18	-	-
TGTGCCAGCAGTGAAAAAGGAGGGGGCGAATACGAGCAGTACTTC	CASSEKGGGEYEQYF	TRBJ2-7	TRBV2	-	-
TGTGCCAGCAGCGTAGCGGACAGGGCCGCCTCTGGAAACACCATATATTTT	CASSVADRAASGNTIYF	TRBJ1-3	TRBV9	-	TRBD1
TGTGCCTGGAACGAGGGTTACCATTCACCCCTCCACTTT	CAWNEGYHSPLHF	TRBJ1-6	TRBV30	-	-
TGCAGCGTTGTTTTGGGGCCAGATACGCAGTATTTT	CSVVLGPDTQYF	TRBJ2-3	TRBV29-1	few	-
TGTGCCAGCAGTCGTTGGACAGGGACCACAGATACGCAGTATTTT	CASSRWTGTTDTQYF	TRBJ2-3	TRBV7-9	-	TRBD1
TGTGCCAGCAGCATCCGGAGTAGCGGGGTTCTGAGCTCCTACAATGAGCAGTTCTTC	CASSIRSSGVLSSYNEQFF	TRBJ2-1	TRBV7-2	-	TRBD2
TGTGCCAGTAGTCCGAGGACTCCATCCTATGGCTACACCTTC	CASSPRTPSYGYTF	TRBJ1-2	TRBV19	-	-
TGTGCCACCAGCAGAGAGAGTGAGGGGGCACCCCTCCACTTT	CATSRESEGAPLHF	TRBJ1-6	TRBV15	-	-
TGTGCCAGCAGCTTGGCCAGGGTTTCTTGGTACGAGCAGTACTTC	CASSLARVSWYEQYF	TRBJ2-7	TRBV5-5	-	-